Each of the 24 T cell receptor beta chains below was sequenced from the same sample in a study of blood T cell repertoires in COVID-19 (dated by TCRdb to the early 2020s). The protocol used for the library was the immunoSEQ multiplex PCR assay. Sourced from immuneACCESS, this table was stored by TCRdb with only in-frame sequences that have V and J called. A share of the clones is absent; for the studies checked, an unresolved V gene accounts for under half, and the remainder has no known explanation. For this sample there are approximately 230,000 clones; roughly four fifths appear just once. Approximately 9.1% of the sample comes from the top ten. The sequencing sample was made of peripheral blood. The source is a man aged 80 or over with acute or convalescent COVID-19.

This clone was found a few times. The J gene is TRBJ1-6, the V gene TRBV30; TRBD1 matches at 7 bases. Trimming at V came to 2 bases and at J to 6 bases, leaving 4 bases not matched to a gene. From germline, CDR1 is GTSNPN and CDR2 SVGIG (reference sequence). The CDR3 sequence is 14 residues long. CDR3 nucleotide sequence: TGTGCCTGGAGTAGGACAGGTCCTAATTCACCCCTCCACTTT. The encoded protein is CAWSRTGPNSPLHF.

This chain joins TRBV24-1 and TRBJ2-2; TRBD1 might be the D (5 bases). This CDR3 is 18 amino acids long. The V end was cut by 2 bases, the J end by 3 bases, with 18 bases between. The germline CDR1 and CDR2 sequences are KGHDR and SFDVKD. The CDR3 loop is CATSDSVWGAADTGELFF. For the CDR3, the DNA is TGTGCCACCAGTGATTCTGTTTGGGGCGCCGCGGACACCGGGGAGCTGTTTTTT.

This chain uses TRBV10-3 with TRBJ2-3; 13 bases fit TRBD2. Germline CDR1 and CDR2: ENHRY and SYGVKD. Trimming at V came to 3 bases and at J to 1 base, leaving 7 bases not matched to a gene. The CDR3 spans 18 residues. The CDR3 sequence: CAISDGLAGEVGTDTQYF. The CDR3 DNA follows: TGTGCCATCAGTGACGGACTAGCGGGAGAAGTGGGCACAGATACGCAGTATTTT.

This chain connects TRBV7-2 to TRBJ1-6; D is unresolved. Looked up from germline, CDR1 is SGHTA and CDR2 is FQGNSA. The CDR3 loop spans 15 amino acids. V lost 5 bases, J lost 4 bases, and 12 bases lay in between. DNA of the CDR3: TGTGCCAGCAGCGCACCGGGATTTTATAATTCACCCCTCCACTTT. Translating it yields CASSAPGFYNSPLHF.

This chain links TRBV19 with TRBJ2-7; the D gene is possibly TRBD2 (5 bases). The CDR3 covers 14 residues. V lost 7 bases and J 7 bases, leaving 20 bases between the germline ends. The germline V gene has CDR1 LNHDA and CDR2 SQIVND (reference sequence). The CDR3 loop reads CASNNGEASGEQYF. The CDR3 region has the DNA TGTGCCAGTAATAATGGGGAAGCATCGGGGGAGCAGTACTTC.

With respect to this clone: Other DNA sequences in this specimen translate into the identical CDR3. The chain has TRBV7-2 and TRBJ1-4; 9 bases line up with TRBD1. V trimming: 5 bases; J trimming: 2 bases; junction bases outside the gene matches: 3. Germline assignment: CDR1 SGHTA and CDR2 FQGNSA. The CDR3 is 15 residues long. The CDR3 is CASSLGQGTNEKLFF. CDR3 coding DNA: TGTGCCAGCAGCCTGGGACAGGGCACTAATGAAAAACTGTTTTTT.

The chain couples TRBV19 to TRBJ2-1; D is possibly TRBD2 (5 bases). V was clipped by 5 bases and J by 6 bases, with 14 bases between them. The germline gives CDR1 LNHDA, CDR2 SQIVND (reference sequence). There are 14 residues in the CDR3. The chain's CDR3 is CASSGSSWSNEQFF. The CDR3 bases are TGTGCCAGTAGTGGGTCTAGCTGGTCCAATGAGCAGTTCTTC. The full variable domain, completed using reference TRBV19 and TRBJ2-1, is DGGITQSPKYLFRKEGQNVTLSCEQNLNHDAMYWYRQDPGQGLRLIYYSQIVNDFQKGDIAEGYSVSREKKESFPLTVTSAQKNPTAFYLCASSGSSWSNEQFFGPGTRLTVL.

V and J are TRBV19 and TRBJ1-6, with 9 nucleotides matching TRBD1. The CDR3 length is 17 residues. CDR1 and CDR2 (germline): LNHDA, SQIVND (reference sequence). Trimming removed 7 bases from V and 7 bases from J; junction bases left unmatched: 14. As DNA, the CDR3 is TGTGCCAGTAATGATTTAACGGGACAGGGTCGGAATTCACCCCTCCACTTT. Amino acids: CASNDLTGQGRNSPLHF.

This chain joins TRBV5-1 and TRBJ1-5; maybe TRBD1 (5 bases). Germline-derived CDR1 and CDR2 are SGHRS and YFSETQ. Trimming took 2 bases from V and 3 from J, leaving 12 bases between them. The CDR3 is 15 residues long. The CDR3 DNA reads TGCGCCAGCAGCTTAGGAGGGGCCAACAATCAGCCCCAGCATTTT. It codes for CASSLGGANNQPQHF.

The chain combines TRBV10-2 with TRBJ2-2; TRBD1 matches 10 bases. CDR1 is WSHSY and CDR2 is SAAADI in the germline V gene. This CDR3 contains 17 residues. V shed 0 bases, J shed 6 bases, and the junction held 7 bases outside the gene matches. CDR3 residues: CASSESRTGGSAGELFF. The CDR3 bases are TGCGCCAGCAGTGAGTCCAGGACAGGGGGAAGCGCCGGGGAGCTGTTTTTT.

CDR3 in DNA: TGTGCCAGCAGTGAGAGGTCGTTCTTCACCTTC. This encodes CASSERSFFTF. This chain uses TRBV6-1 with TRBJ1-2, with D unclear. The germline V gene has CDR1 MNHNS and CDR2 SASEGT. With 3 bases removed from V and 13 bases from J, the gap between germline ends came to 12 bases. CDR3 size: 11 residues.

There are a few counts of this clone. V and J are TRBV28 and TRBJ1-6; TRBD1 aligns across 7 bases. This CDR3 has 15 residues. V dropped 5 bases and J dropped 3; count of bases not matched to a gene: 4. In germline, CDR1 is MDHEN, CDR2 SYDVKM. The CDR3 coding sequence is TGTGCCAGCAGTGCGACAGGGTACTATAATTCACCCCTCCACTTT. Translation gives CASSATGYYNSPLHF.

CDR3 residues: CASTTGGKNIQYF. Written as DNA, the CDR3 is TGTGCCAGCACCACAGGGGGGAAAAACATTCAGTACTTC. This sequence joins TRBV6-5 and TRBJ2-4; 8 positions match TRBD1. The CDR3 has 13 residues. Germline V CDR1 and CDR2: MNHEY, SVGAGI. The junction had 3 bases not matched to a gene; V was cut back by 7 bases and J by 4 bases.

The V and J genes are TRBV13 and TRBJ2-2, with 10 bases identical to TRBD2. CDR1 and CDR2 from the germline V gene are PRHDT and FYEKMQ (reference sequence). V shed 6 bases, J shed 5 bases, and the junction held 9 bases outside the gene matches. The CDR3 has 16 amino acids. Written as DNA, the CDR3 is TGTGCCAGCAGAGCTAAGCGGGGGGGCTGGACCGGGGAGCTGTTTTTT. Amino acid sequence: CASRAKRGGWTGELFF. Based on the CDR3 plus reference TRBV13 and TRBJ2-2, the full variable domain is AAGVIQSPRHLIKEKRETATLKCYPIPRHDTVYWYQQGPGQDPQFLISFYEKMQSDKGSIPDRFSAQQFSDYHSELNMSSLELGDSALYFCASRAKRGGWTGELFFGEGSRLTVL.

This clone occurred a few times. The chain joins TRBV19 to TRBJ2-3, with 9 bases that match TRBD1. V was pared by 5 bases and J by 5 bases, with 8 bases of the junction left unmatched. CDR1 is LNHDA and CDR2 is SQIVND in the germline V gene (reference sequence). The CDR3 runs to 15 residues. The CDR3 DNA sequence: TGTGCCAGTAGTGGGACAGGGAATCGCGGAGATACGCAGTATTTT. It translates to CASSGTGNRGDTQYF.

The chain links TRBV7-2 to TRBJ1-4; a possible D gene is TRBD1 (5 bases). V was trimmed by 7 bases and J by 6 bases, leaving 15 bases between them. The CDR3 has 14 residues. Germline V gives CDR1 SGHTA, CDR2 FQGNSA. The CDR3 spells CASNPGRGDEKLFF. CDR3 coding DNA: TGTGCCAGCAACCCCGGGAGGGGAGATGAAAAACTGTTTTTT.

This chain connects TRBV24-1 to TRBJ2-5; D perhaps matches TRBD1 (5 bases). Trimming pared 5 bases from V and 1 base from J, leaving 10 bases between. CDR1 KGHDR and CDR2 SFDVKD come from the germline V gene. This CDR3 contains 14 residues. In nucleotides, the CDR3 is TGTGCCACCAGTGGCAAGGGGCCCCAAGAGACCCAGTACTTC. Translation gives CATSGKGPQETQYF.

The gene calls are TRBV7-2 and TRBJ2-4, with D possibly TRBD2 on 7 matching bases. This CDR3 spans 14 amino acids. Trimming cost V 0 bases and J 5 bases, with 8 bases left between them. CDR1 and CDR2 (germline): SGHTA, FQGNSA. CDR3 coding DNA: TGTGCCAGCAGCTTAGCGGGGGGGCAAAACATTCAGTACTTC. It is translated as CASSLAGGQNIQYF.

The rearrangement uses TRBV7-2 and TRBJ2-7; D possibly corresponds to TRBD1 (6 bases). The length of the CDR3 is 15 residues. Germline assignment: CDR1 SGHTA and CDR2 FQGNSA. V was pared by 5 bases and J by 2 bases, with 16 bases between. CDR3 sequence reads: CASSRSRGPPYEQYF. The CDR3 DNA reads TGTGCCAGCAGCAGGTCCAGGGGACCCCCCTACGAGCAGTACTTC.

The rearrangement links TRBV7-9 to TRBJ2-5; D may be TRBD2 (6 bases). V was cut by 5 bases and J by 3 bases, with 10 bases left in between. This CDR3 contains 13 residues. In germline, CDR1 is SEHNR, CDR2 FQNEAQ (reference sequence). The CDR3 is CASSGRGKETQYF. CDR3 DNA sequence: TGTGCCAGCAGCGGGCGGGGTAAAGAGACCCAGTACTTC.

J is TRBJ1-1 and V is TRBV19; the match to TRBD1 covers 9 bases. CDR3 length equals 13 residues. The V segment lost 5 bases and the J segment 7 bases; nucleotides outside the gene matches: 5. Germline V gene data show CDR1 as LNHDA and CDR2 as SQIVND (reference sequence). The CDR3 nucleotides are TGTGCCAGTAGTGTCGACAGGGGGAATGAAGCTTTCTTT. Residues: CASSVDRGNEAFF.

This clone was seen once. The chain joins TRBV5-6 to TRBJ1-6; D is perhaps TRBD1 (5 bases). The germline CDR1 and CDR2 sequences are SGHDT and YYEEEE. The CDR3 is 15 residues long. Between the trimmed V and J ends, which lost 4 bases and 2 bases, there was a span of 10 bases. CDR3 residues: CASSPSGAYNSPLHF. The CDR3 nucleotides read TGTGCCAGCAGCCCCTCGGGGGCCTATAATTCACCCCTCCACTTT.

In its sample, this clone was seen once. CDR3 loop: CASSPRDRGTRGLFF. The CDR3 DNA reads TGTGCCAGCAGCCCCCGGGACAGGGGAACCCGAGGACTGTTTTTT. This chain links TRBV9 with TRBJ1-4; 10 bases are shared with TRBD1. CDR1 and CDR2 (germline): SGDLS, YYNGEE. This CDR3 spans 15 amino acids. J gave up 13 bases and V 4 bases, and 13 bases lay outside the gene matches.

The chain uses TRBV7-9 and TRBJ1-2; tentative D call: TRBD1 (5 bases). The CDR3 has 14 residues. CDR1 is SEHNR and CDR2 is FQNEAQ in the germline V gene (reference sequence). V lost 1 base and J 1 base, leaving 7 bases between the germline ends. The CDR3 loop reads CASSLGGVNYGYTF. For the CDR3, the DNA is TGTGCCAGCAGCTTAGGGGGGGTTAACTATGGCTACACCTTC. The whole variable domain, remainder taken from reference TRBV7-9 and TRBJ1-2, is DTGVSQNPRHKITKRGQNVTFRCDPISEHNRLYWYRQTLGQGPEFLTYFQNEAQLEKSRLLSDRFSAERPKGSFSTLEIQRTEQGDSAMYLCASSLGGVNYGYTFGSGTRLTVV.